The following is a TCR beta chain sequence with its context. The antigen is unknown. This entry is derived from a study of blood T cells in healthy people across ages. The study, taken as a whole, reports: Among T cells, TCR beta diversity per million cells dropped roughly linearly as age rose. Expanded clonotype shifts may have been confounded, as the donors had an unknown CMV status.

The CDR3 is 16 amino acids. V lost 5 bases to trimming and J lost 4 bases; unmatched junction nucleotides: 3. Germline CDR1 reads SGHAT; CDR2 reads FQNNGV. Sample-barcoded 5' priming and a J-beta primer mix drove a second PCR of about 6 to 11 cycles. MiXCR, applied by TCRdb to the 5' RACE reads, yields one record per CDR3 protein. The top ten clones hold about 22% of a sample with around 500,000 distinct CDR3 sequences, roughly 48% of them seen once. The TCR originated in a man older than 75 in good health. The chain has TRBV11-2 and TRBJ2-1, with 15 bases that match TRBD2. The sequenced sample consisted of blood. The CDR3 reads CASSRGLAGGYNEQFF. CDR3 nucleotides: TGTGCCAGCAGCCGTGGACTAGCGGGGGGGTACAATGAGCAGTTCTTC.